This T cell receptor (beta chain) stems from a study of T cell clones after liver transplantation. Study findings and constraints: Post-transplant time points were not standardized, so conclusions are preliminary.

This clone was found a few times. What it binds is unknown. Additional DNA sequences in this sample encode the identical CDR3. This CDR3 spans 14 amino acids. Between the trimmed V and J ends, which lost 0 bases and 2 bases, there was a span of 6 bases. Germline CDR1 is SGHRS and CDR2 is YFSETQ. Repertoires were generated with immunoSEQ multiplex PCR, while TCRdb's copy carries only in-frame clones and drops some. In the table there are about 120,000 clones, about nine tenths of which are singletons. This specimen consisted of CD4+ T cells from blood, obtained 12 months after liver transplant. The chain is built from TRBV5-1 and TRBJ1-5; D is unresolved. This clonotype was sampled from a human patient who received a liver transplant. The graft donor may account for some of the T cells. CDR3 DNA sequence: TGCGCCAGCAGCTTGGATGGGGGCAATCAGCCCCAGCATTTT. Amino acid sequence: CASSLDGGNQPQHF.